This TCR beta chain derives from a study of vaccination and CD4 T cells after COVID-19. Study-level points and caveats: A median of approximately 90% of reactive clones, in convalescent patients, became evident only post-vaccination.

Treatment of the sample: roughly 11-day PBMC culture with coronavirus spike peptide pools or control peptides (ViraFEST assay). These CD4+ T cells came from an unexposed donor, sampled before the COVID-19 pandemic (2011-2018). Before TCRs were sequenced, ViraFEST expanded antigen-specific T cells with peptide pools. As for this clonotype: Its antigen is undetermined.

Germline trimming cut 0 bases from V and 1 base from J; bases unmatched to any gene: 5. Germline V gene data show CDR1 as DFQATT and CDR2 as SNEGSKA (reference sequence). The CDR3 has 16 residues. An Oncomine TCR Beta short-read assay was used to sequence the DNA from cultured CD4+ T cells. From the PCR reads, TCRdb called clonotypes with MiXCR, one entry per CDR3 protein. The repertoire consists of about 4,500 distinct CDR3 sequences, with roughly 60% occurring once and the leading ten covering approximately 33%. The source of this sequence is a human donor in good health. The sample taken for sequencing was CD4+ T cells from blood, cultured in vitro. The chain couples TRBV20-1 to TRBJ2-3; the match to TRBD2 covers 9 bases. The CDR3 DNA reads TGCAGTGCTAGAGATCAAAGGACTAGCGGCACAGATACGCAGTATTTT. This codes for CSARDQRTSGTDTQYF.